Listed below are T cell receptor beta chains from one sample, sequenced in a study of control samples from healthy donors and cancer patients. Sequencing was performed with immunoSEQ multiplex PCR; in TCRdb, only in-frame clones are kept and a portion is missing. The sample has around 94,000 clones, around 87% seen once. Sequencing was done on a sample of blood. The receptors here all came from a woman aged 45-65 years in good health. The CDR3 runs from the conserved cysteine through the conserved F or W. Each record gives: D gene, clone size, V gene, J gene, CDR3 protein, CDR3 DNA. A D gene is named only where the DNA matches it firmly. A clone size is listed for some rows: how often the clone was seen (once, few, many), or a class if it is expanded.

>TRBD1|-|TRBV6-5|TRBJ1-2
CASSTPGQGNYGYTF
TGTGCCAGCAGTACACCGGGACAGGGGAACTATGGCTACACCTTC
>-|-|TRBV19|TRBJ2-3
CASSIQALSTDTQYF
TGTGCCAGTAGTATACAGGCACTAAGCACAGATACGCAGTATTTT
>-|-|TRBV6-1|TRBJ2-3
CASSEPALQRTDTQYF
TGTGCCAGCAGTGAACCGGCACTACAGCGCACAGATACGCAGTATTTT
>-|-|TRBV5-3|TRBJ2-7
CARSLSNGSGSYEQYF
TGTGCCAGAAGCTTATCAAACGGGAGTGGGTCCTACGAGCAGTACTTC
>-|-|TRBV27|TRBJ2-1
CASSLSNNEQFF
TGTGCCAGCAGTTTATCGAACAATGAGCAGTTCTTC
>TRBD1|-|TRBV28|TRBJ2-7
CASSLGVQGANEQYF
TGTGCCAGCAGTTTAGGGGTGCAGGGGGCCAACGAGCAGTACTTC
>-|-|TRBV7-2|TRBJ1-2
CASSPRTSTGYINYGYTF
TGTGCCAGCAGCCCCCGGACTTCGACAGGATACATTAACTATGGCTACACCTTC
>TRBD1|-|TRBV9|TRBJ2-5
CASSRGQGMGETQYF
TGTGCCAGCAGCCGAGGACAGGGGATGGGGGAGACCCAGTACTTC
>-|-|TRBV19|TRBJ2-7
CASSPGLPNVEQYF
TGTGCCAGTAGCCCTGGGCTTCCGAACGTCGAGCAGTACTTC
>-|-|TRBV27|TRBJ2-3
CASSLSGTGPQIRSIF
-
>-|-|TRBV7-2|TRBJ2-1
CASSQESWGGGNEQFF
TGTGCCAGCAGCCAAGAGTCTTGGGGAGGAGGTAATGAGCAGTTCTTC
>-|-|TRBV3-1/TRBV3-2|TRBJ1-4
CASSPVGGEKLFF
TGTGCCAGCAGCCCCGTGGGAGGAGAAAAACTGTTTTTT
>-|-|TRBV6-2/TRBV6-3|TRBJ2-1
CASSQQGGSSYNEQFF
TGTGCCAGCAGTCAGCAGGGGGGCAGCTCCTACAATGAGCAGTTCTTC
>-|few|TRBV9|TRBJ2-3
CASSVDVTDTQYF
TGTGCCAGCAGCGTAGACGTTACAGATACGCAGTATTTT
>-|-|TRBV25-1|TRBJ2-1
CASGKAGFNEQFF
TGTGCCAGCGGGAAAGCGGGTTTCAATGAGCAGTTCTTC
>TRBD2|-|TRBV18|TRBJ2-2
CASSLASGRNTGELFF
TGTGCCAGCTCCCTGGCCAGCGGGAGAAACACCGGGGAGCTGTTTTTT
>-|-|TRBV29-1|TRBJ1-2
CTTMSGIGGYTF
TGCACCACAATGTCAGGGATTGGCGGCTACACCTTC
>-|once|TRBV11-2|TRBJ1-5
CASSWTSNQPQHF
TGTGCCAGCAGCTGGACGAGCAATCAGCCCCAGCATTTT
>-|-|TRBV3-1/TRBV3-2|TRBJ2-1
CASSQDTVAYNEQFF
TGTGCCAGCAGCCAAGATACGGTTGCCTACAATGAGCAGTTCTTC
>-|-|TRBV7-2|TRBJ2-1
CASSLDRSSYNEQFF
TGTGCCAGCAGCCTAGACAGGAGCTCCTACAATGAGCAGTTCTTC
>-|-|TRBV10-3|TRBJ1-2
CAISESGRDYGYTF
TGTGCCATCAGTGAGTCTGGAAGGGACTATGGCTACACCTTC
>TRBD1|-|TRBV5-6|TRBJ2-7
CASSLAGQGAYEQYF
TGTGCCAGCAGCTTGGCCGGACAGGGGGCCTACGAGCAGTACTTC
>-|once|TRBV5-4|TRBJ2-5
CASSFTGTFQETQYF
TGTGCCAGCAGCTTCACAGGAACCTTCCAGGAGACCCAGTACTTC
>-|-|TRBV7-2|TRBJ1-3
CASSTLGASSGNTIYF
TGTGCCAGCAGCACCTTGGGGGCGAGCTCTGGAAACACCATATATTTT
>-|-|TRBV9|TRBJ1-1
CASSARGRGDEAFF
TGTGCCAGCAGCGCCCGGGGGAGGGGAGATGAAGCTTTCTTT
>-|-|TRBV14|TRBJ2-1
CASSQVQLAVGQFF
TGTGCCAGCAGCCAAGTCCAGTTAGCGGTGGGGCAGTTCTTC
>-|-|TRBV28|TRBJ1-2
CASSLLGYGYTF
TGTGCCAGCAGTTTACTGGGATATGGCTACACCTTC
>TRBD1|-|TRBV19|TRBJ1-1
CASSAGTGGFTEAFF
TGTGCCAGTAGTGCGGGGACAGGGGGCTTTACTGAAGCTTTCTTT
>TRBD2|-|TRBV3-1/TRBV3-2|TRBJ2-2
CASSRGLAEGAGELFF
TGTGCCAGCAGCCGAGGACTAGCGGAGGGAGCCGGGGAGCTGTTTTTT
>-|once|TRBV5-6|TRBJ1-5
CASSFGISNQPQHF
TGTGCCAGCAGCTTCGGCATTAGCAATCAGCCCCAGCATTTT
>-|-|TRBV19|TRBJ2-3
CASSVWVAEKDTQYF
TGTGCCAGTAGCGTATGGGTTGCGGAAAAAGATACGCAGTATTTT
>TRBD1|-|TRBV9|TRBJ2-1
CASSARDSYNEQFF
TGTGCCAGCAGCGCCCGGGACAGCTACAATGAGCAGTTCTTC
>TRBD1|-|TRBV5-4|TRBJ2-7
CASSLGQGARVYEQYF
TGTGCCAGCAGCTTAGGACAGGGGGCGCGCGTCTACGAGCAGTACTTC
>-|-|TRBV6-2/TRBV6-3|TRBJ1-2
CASSTTANYGYTF
TGTGCCAGCAGCACGACAGCTAACTATGGCTACACCTTC
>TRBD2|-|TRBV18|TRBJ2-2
CASSPPRAGEPTGELFF
TGTGCCAGCTCACCACCGCGGGCGGGAGAACCCACCGGGGAGCTGTTTTTT
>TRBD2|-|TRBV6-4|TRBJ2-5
CATPTSGQETQYF
TGTGCCACCCCGACTAGCGGGCAAGAGACCCAGTACTTC
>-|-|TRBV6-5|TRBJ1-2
CASTSWGVYGYTF
TGTGCCAGCACCTCCTGGGGGGTCTATGGCTACACCTTC
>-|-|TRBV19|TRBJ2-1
CASSLRDTSYNEQFF
TGTGCCAGTAGCCTTAGGGACACTTCCTACAATGAGCAGTTCTTC
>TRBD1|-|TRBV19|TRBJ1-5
CASSIFRDRYSNQPQHF
TGTGCCAGTAGTATCTTCCGGGACAGATATAGCAATCAGCCCCAGCATTTT
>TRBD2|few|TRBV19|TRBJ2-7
CASSISAGRAGEQYF
TGTGCCAGTAGTATTAGCGCGGGGAGGGCTGGCGAGCAGTACTTC
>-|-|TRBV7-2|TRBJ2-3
CASSSTPADTQYF
TGTGCCAGCAGCTCGACCCCCGCAGATACGCAGTATTTT
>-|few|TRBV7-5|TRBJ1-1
CARSLGQRLGGILEAFF
TGTGCCAGAAGCTTAGGACAGCGGCTTGGGGGGATTTTAGAAGCTTTCTTT
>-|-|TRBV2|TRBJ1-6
CASSVRFSYNSPLHF
TGTGCCAGCAGTGTACGGTTCTCCTATAATTCACCCCTCCACTTT
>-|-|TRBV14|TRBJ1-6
CASSRSSSYNSPLHF
TGTGCCAGCAGCCGGTCTAGCTCCTATAATTCACCCCTCCACTTT
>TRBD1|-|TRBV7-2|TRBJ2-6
CASSLTTGGYIAGANVLTF
TGTGCCAGCAGCTTAACGACAGGGGGCTATATCGCTGGGGCCAACGTCCTGACTTTC
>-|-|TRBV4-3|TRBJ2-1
CASSQDLGRGYNEQFF
TGCGCCAGCAGCCAAGACTTGGGGAGAGGGTACAATGAGCAGTTCTTC